Below, 15 T cell receptor beta chains from the same sample are listed, as sequenced in a study of CD8+ T cells in alopecia areata. Isolated RNA was reverse transcribed into cDNA used as the sequencing template. Here immunoSEQ multiplex PCR was the method, and the copy in TCRdb shows in-frame clones only, minus some. The sample yields under 130,000 clones, roughly 53% seen once. The sample taken for sequencing was CD4+ T cells sorted from blood. The receptors here all came from a human donor in good health.

The chain is built from TRBV5-4 and TRBJ1-1, with D perhaps matching TRBD1 (5 bases). CDR3 length: 17 residues. Trimming stripped 0 bases from V and 3 bases from J, with 18 bases between. Germline V gene lookup returns CDR1 SGHNT and CDR2 YYREEE (reference sequence). The DNA for the CDR3 is TGTGCCAGCAGCTTGGACGGGAGTCGTGTAGGGGACACTGAAGCTTTCTTT. This translates into CASSLDGSRVGDTEAFF.

This clone was seen just once. This rearrangement joins TRBV11-1 to TRBJ2-1; no clear D. Trimming took 1 base from V and 13 from J, leaving 8 bases between them. CDR1 and CDR2 (germline): SGHAT, FQDESV (reference sequence). This CDR3 region has 11 residues. CDR3 region: CASSLGPHQFF. The CDR3 region has the DNA TGTGCCAGCAGCTTAGGCCCCCATCAGTTCTTC.

The rearrangement uses TRBV7-9 and TRBJ1-4, with 8 positions matching TRBD1. The germline V gene encodes CDR1 SEHNR and CDR2 FQNEAQ (reference sequence). With 5 bases clipped from V and 2 bases from J, the junction kept 10 bases outside the gene matches. CDR3 length: 17 residues. As DNA, the CDR3 is TGTGCCAGCAGCACCCGTGGGCAGGGGGCTACTAATGAAAAACTGTTTTTT. Its translation is CASSTRGQGATNEKLFF.

The chain has TRBV25-1 and TRBJ2-5; 8 bases fit TRBD1. The J call could be wrong; TRBJ2-7 is a better fit for the DNA end. Germline lookup yields CDR1 MGHDK and CDR2 SYGVNS. The CDR3 consists of 15 residues. The CDR3 DNA reads TGTGCCAGCAGTGAATCTGAGGACAGGGTACACGAGCAGTACTTC. It is translated as CASSESEDRVHEQYF.

Only a few counts were recorded for this clone. J is TRBJ2-5 and V is TRBV30, with TRBD1 matching 8 bases. Germline CDR1 and CDR2: GTSNPN and SVGIG (reference sequence). The J segment lost 4 bases and the V segment lost 5 bases, leaving 3 bases of the junction unmatched. The CDR3 is 12 residues long. CDR3 sequence reads: CAWVTGGETQYF. The CDR3, as DNA: TGTGCCTGGGTCACAGGGGGAGAGACCCAGTACTTC.

This rearrangement joins TRBV4-2 to TRBJ2-5, with 15 bases fitting TRBD2. CDR1 LGHNA and CDR2 YNFKEQ come from the germline V gene. CDR3 length: 18 residues. V lost 2 bases, J lost 2 bases, and 6 bases stayed unmatched. In nucleotides, the CDR3 is TGTGCCAGCAGCCAACTGGGACTAGCGGGGGGTCCGCAAGAGACCCAGTACTTC. Its protein product is CASSQLGLAGGPQETQYF.

This chain links TRBV4-1 with TRBJ2-4; 11 nucleotides line up with TRBD2. The CDR3 runs 18 residues. Germline V gene sequence: CDR1 MGHRA, CDR2 YSYEKL. V was clipped by 1 base and J by 2 bases; unmatched bases: 7. The CDR3 region is CASSQVETSGGPKNIQYF. The CDR3 nucleotides are TGCGCCAGCAGCCAAGTGGAAACTAGCGGGGGCCCCAAAAACATTCAGTACTTC.

This clone was seen a handful of times. The DNA for the CDR3 is TGTGCCAGCAGCTTAGCCCCGAACAGGAACTATGGCTACACCTTC. Its protein product is CASSLAPNRNYGYTF. The V and J genes are TRBV7-2 and TRBJ1-2; D possibly corresponds to TRBD1 (5 bases). In germline, CDR1 is SGHTA, CDR2 FQGNSA. CDR3 length: 15 amino acids. The V gene lost 0 bases and the J gene lost 2 bases, with 10 bases spanning the gap.

This sequence joins TRBV7-2 and TRBJ1-2; 7 bases match TRBD1. The CDR3 spans 16 residues. Germline lookup yields CDR1 SGHTA and CDR2 FQGNSA. Germline trimming cut 5 bases from V and 5 bases from J; bases unmatched to any gene: 14. CDR3 residues: CASSREVGPGQYGYTF. DNA for the CDR3: TGTGCCAGCAGCAGAGAAGTGGGTCCGGGACAGTATGGCTACACCTTC.

This clone showed up just a few times. Other DNA sequences in this sample translate to the same CDR3. The chain couples TRBV29-1 to TRBJ2-5; D possibly corresponds to TRBD1 (6 bases). The germline gives CDR1 SQVTM, CDR2 ANQGSEA. Deletions cut 4 bases from V and 0 bases from J, with 6 bases between. The CDR3 is 12 amino acids. The CDR3 nucleotides are TGCAGCGTTGGACAGGACCAAGAGACCCAGTACTTC. This encodes CSVGQDQETQYF.

In nucleotides, the CDR3 is TGTGCCAGCAGTGAAAGTAGCGCGTACACCGGGGAGCTGTTTTTT. Residues: CASSESSAYTGELFF. The rearrangement links TRBV2 to TRBJ2-2; D may be TRBD2 (5 bases). In germline, CDR1 is SNHLY, CDR2 FYNNEI. This CDR3 contains 15 residues. Trimming left V 2 bases short and J 3 bases short, with 10 bases between.

The chain carries TRBV18 and TRBJ1-3; D call uncertain. Trimming cost V 3 bases and J 4 bases, with 16 bases left between them. Germline CDR1 and CDR2: KGHSH and LQKENI. This CDR3 spans 16 amino acids. CDR3 region: CASSPAATVSGNTIYF. CDR3 nucleotide sequence: TGTGCCAGCTCACCCGCGGCCACGGTATCCGGAAACACCATATATTTT.

The V and J genes are TRBV9 and TRBJ2-3; weak D call: TRBD1 (6 bases). The CDR3 contains 15 residues. CDR1 is SGDLS, CDR2 YYNGEE, per germline. Trimming stripped 0 bases from V and 8 bases from J, with 16 bases between. DNA of the CDR3: TGTGCCAGCAGCGTAGGTTTACAGGGAATCGTTACGCAGTATTTT. Residues: CASSVGLQGIVTQYF. Using reference TRBV9 and TRBJ2-3 for the parts outside the CDR3, the full variable domain is DSGVTQTPKHLITATGQRVTLRCSPRSGDLSVYWYQQSLDQGLQFLIQYYNGEERAKGNILERFSAQQFPDLHSELNLSSLELGDSALYFCASSVGLQGIVTQYFGPGTRLTVL.

The V gene is TRBV7-2, the J gene TRBJ2-6; D remains ambiguous. Germline-derived CDR1 and CDR2 are SGHTA and FQGNSA. V shed 2 bases and J shed 4 bases, with 15 bases lying between them. The CDR3 extends over 17 amino acids. CDR3 residues: CASSLSHQGSGANVLTF. DNA for the CDR3: TGTGCCAGCAGCTTAAGCCATCAAGGATCGGGGGCCAACGTCCTGACTTTC.

The sample holds a few counts of this clone. The gene calls are TRBV25-1 and TRBJ1-2; no clear D. The CDR3 loop spans 13 amino acids. V was cut by 11 bases and J by 4 bases, with 17 bases left in between. The germline V gene has CDR1 MGHDK and CDR2 SYGVNS. CDR3 residues: CAVPPVGSYGYTF. The CDR3 DNA is TGTGCCGTCCCGCCGGTCGGTAGCTATGGCTACACCTTC.